A single sample gave rise to the 4 T cell receptor beta chains below, sequenced in a study of T cell clonality in common variable immunodeficiency. Clones were read by immunoSEQ multiplex PCR, and TCRdb kept only the in-frame ones, dropping some. The sample holds some 43,000 clones, and no clone turns up only once. The sample taken for sequencing was peripheral blood mononuclear cells. The receptors here all came from a person aged 18-69 years in good health.

There are many counts of this clone. The sequenced fragment ends 3 residues before the CDR3 boundary, so the rest is inferred from the germline J gene. The chain couples TRBV19 to TRBJ2-1; no reliable D call. Per the germline V gene, CDR1 is LNHDA and CDR2 is SQIVND (reference sequence). V was clipped by 5 bases and J by 4 bases, with 9 bases between them. This CDR3 has 13 amino acids. CDR3 amino acids: CASSLARYNEQFF. Incomplete CDR3 DNA: TGTGCCAGTAGTCTTGCCAGATACAATGAG.

This clone was counted many times. The CDR3 goes on 3 residues after the read ends, and that part is filled in from the germline J gene. The chain combines TRBV29-1 with TRBJ1-1; D gene ambiguous. This CDR3 region has 13 residues. V dropped 5 bases and J dropped 0 bases, with 10 bases sitting between them. The germline V gene has CDR1 SQVTM and CDR2 ANQGSEA. Incomplete CDR3 DNA: TGCAGCGTTTTTACAACAATGAACACTGAA. Its protein is CSVFTTMNTE. The entire CDR3 is CSVFTTMNTEAFF.

There are many counts of this clone. A junction boundary mismatches the germline segment, possibly from a read error. The CDR3 extends 3 residues past the end of the read, so its final part is completed from the germline J gene. This sequence joins TRBV5-1 and TRBJ1-1; D is ambiguous. The CDR3 sequence is 14 residues long. Germline values: CDR1 SGHRS, CDR2 YFSETQ. CDR3 bases read: TGCGCCAGCAGCTTGGAGGGCTTGAATACTGAA. It is translated as CASSLEGLNTE. The entire CDR3 is CASSLEGLNTEAFF.

This clone has at least ten counts. Coverage ceases 3 residues before the CDR3 finishes, and the germline J gene fills in the end. The J gene is TRBJ1-1, the V gene TRBV5-1; tentatively, D is TRBD1 (5 bases). CDR1 is SGHRS, CDR2 YFSETQ, per germline. Trimming pared 2 bases from V and 3 bases from J, leaving 11 bases between. The CDR3 covers 14 residues. The CDR3 sequence is CASSFSGVDTEAFF. CDR3 bases read: TGCGCCAGCAGCTTTTCGGGGGTCGACACTGAA.